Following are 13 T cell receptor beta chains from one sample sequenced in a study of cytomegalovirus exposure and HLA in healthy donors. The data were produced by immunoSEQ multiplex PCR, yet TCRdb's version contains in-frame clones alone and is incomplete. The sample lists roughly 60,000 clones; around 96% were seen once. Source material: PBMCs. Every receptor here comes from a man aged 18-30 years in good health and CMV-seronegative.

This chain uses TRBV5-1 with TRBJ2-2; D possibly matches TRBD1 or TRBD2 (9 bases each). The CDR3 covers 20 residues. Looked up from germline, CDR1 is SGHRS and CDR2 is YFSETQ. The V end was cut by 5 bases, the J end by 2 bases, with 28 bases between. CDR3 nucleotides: TGCGCCAGCAGTCAAGGGGACAGGGCGCTAGCGGGATACAACACCGGGGAGCTGTTTTTT. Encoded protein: CASSQGDRALAGYNTGELFF.

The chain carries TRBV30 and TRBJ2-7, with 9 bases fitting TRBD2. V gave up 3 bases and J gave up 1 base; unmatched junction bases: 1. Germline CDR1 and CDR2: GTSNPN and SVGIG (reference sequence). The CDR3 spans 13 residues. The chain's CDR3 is CAWRRGGSYEQYF. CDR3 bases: TGTGCCTGGAGGCGGGGGGGATCCTACGAGCAGTACTTC.

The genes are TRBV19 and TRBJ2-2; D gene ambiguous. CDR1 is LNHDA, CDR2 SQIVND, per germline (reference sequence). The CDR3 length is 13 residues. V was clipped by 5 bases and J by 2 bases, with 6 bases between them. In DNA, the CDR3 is TGTGCCAGTAGTCCTACTAACACCGGGGAGCTGTTTTTT. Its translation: CASSPTNTGELFF.

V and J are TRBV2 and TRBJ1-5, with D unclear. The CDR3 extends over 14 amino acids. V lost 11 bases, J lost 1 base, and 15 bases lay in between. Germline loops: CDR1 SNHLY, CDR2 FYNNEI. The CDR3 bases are TGTGCCTCCGATTCGGCGGGCAGCAATCAGCCCCAGCATTTT. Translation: CASDSAGSNQPQHF.

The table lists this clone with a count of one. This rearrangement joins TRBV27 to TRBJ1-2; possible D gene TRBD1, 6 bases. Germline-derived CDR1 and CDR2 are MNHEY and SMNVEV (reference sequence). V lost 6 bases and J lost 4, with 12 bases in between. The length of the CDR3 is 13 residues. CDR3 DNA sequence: TGTGCCAGCAGCTCAGGGGCTGGCTATGGCTACACCTTC. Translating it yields CASSSGAGYGYTF.

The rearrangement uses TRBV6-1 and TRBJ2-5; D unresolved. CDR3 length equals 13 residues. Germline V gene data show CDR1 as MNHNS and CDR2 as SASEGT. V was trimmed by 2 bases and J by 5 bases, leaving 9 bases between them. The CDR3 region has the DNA TGTGCCAGCAGTGAAACGAGGTTCGAGACCCAGTACTTC. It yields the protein CASSETRFETQYF.

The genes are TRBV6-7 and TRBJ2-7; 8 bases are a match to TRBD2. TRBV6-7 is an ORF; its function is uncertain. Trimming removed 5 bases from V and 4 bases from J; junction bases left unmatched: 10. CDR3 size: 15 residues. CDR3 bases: TGTGCCAGCAGTGACTGTAAGCGGGAGTCTTACGAGCAGTACTTC. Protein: CASSDCKRESYEQYF.

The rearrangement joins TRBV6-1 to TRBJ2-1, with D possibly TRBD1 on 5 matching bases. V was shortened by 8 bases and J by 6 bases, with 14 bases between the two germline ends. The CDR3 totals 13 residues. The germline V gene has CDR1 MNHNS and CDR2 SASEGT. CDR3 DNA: TGTGCCAGCGGGGCAAATCAAGGCAATGAGCAGTTCTTC. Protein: CASGANQGNEQFF.

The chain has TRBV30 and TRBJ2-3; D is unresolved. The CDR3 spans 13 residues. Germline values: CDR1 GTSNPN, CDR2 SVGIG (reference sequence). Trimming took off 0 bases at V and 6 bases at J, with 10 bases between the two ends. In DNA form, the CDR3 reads TGTGCCTGGAGTGTATCCCTAGTCGATACGCAGTATTTT. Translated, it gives CAWSVSLVDTQYF.

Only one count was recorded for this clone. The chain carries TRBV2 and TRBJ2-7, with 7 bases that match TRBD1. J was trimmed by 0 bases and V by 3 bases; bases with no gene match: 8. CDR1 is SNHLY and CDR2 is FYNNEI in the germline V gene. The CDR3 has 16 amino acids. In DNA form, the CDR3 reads TGTGCCAGCAGTGAGGGGCCGGGACAGCACTCCTACGAGCAGTACTTC. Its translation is CASSEGPGQHSYEQYF.

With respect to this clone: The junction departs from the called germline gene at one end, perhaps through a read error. CDR3 sequence: CASSSKFGDRVNSGYTF. The CDR3 bases are TGTGCCAGCAGTTCTAAGTTCGGGGACAGGGTCAACTCTGGCTACACCTTC. This chain connects TRBV28 to TRBJ1-2; 9 positions match TRBD1. This CDR3 is built from 17 residues. The V gene's germline CDR1 is MDHEN and CDR2 SYDVKM.

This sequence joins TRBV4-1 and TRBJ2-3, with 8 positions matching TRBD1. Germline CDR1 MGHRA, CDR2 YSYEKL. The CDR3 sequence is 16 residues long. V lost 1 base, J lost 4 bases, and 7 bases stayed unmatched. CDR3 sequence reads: CASSQGTQGVSDTQYF. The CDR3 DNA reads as TGCGCCAGCAGCCAAGGAACACAGGGGGTCTCAGATACGCAGTATTTT.

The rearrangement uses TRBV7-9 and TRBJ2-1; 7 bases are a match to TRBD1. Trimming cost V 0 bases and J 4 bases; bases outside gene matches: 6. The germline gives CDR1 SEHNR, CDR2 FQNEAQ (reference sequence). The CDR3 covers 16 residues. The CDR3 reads CASSLAPGQLYNEQFF. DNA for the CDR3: TGTGCCAGCAGCTTAGCGCCGGGACAGTTGTACAATGAGCAGTTCTTC.